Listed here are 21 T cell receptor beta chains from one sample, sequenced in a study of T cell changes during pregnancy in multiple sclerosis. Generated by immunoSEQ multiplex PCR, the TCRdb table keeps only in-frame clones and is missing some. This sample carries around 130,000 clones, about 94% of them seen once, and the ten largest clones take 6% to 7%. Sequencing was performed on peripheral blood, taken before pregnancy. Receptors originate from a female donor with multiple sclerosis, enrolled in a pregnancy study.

The CDR3 protein is CASSPFSALPNTEAFF. Written as DNA, the CDR3 is TGTGCCAGCTCACCTTTTAGTGCCCTGCCGAACACTGAAGCTTTCTTT. The chain carries TRBV18 and TRBJ1-1; no definite D call. Looked up from germline, CDR1 is KGHSH and CDR2 is LQKENI. Between the trimmed V and J ends, which lost 3 bases and 1 base, there was a span of 15 bases. The CDR3 contains 16 residues.

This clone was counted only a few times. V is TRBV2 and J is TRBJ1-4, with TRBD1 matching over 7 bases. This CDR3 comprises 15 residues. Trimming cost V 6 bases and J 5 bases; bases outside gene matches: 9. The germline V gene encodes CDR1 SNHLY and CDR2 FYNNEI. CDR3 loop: CASSPPGQANEKLFF. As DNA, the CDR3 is TGTGCCAGCAGCCCCCCAGGACAGGCAAATGAAAAACTGTTTTTT.

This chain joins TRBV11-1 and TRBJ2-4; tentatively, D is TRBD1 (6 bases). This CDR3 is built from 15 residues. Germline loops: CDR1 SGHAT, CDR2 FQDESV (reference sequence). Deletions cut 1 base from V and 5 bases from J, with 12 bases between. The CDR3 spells CASSLGDNVENIQYF. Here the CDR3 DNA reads TGTGCCAGCAGCTTAGGGGACAACGTAGAAAACATTCAGTACTTC.

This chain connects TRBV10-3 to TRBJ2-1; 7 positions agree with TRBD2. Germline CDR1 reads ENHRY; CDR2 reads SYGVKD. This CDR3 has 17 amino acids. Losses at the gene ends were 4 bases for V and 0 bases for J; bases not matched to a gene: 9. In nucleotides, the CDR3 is TGTGCCATCAGTGGGTCCGGGGGGTCGAGCTCCTACAATGAGCAGTTCTTC. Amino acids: CAISGSGGSSSYNEQFF.

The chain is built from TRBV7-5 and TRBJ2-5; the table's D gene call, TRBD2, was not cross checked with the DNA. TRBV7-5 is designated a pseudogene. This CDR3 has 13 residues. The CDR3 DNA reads TGTGTCAGAAGCCTATCAAACCAAGAGACCCAGTACTTC. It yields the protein CVRSLSNQETQYF.

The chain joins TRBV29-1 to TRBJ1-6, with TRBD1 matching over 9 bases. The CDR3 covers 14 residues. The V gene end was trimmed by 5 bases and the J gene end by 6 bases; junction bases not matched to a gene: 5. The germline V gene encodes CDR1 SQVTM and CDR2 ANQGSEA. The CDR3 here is CSVRTGASNSPLHF. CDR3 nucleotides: TGCAGCGTTAGGACAGGGGCCTCTAATTCACCCCTCCACTTT.

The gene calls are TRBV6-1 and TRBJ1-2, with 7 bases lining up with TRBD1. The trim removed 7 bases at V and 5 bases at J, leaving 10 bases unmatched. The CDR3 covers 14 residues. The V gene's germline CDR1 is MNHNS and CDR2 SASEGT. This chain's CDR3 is CASILRDRAYGYTF. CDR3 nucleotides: TGTGCCAGCATTCTTAGGGACAGAGCATATGGCTACACCTTC.

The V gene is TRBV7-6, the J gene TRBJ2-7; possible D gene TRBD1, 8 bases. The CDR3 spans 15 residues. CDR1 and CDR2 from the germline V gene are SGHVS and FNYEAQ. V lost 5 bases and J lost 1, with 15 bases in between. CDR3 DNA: TGTGCCAGCAGCACTACAGGGGGGGGTTCCTACGAGCAGTACTTC. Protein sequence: CASSTTGGGSYEQYF.

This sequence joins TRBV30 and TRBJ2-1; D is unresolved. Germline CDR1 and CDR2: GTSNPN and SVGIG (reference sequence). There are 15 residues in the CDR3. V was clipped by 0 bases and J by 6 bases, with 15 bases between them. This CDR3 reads CAWSVPSGGGNEQFF. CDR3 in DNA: TGTGCCTGGAGTGTACCTTCCGGTGGTGGCAATGAGCAGTTCTTC.

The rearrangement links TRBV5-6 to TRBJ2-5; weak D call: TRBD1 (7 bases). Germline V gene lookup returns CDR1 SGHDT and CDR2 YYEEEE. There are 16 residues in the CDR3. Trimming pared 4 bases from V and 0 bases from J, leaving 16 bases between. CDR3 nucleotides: TGTGCCAGCAGCGGGGGGACAGCCTCTTACCAAGAGACCCAGTACTTC. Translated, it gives CASSGGTASYQETQYF. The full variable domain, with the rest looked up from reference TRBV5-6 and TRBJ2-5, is DAGVTQSPTHLIKTRGQQVTLRCSPKSGHDTVSWYQQALGQGPQFIFQYYEEEERQRGNFPDRFSGHQFPNYSSELNVNALLLGDSALYLCASSGGTASYQETQYFGPGTRLLVL.

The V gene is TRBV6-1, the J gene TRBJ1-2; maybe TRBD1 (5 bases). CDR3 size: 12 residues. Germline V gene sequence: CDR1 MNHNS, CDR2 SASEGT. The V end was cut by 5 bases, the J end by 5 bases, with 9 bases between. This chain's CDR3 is CASSLGDYGYTF. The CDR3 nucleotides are TGTGCCAGCAGTTTAGGGGATTATGGCTACACCTTC.

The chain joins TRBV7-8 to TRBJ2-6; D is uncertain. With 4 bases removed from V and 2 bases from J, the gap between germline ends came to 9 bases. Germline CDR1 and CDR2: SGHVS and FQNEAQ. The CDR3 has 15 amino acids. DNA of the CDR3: TGTGCCAGCAGCTCAACCCAGACTGGGGCCAACGTCCTGACTTTC. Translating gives CASSSTQTGANVLTF.

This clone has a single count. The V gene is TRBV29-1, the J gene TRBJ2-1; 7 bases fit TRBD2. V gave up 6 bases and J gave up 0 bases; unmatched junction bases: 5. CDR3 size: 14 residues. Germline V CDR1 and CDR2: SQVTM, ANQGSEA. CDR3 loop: CSVFLAVSYNEQFF. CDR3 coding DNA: TGCAGCGTCTTCCTAGCGGTCTCCTACAATGAGCAGTTCTTC.

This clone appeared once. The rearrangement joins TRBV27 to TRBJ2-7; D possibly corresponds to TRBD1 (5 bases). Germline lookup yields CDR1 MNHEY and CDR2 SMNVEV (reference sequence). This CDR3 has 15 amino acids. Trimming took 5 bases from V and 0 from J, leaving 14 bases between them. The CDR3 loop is CASSTQYRSSYEQYF. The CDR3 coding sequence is TGTGCCAGCAGTACGCAATACAGGAGCTCCTACGAGCAGTACTTC.

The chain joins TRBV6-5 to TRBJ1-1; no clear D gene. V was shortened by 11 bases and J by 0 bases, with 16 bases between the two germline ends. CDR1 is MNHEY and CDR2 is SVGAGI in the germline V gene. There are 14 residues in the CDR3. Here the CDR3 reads CAASGSAMNTEAFF. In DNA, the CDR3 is TGTGCCGCCAGCGGGTCCGCTATGAACACTGAAGCTTTCTTT.

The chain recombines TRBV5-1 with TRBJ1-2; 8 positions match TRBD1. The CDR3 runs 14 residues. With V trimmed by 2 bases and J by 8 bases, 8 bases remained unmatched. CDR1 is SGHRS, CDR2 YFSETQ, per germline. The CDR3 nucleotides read TGCGCCAGCAGCTTAGGACCGGACAGGGACGGCTACACCTTC. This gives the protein CASSLGPDRDGYTF. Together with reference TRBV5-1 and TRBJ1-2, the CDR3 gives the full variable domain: KAGVTQTPRYLIKTRGQQVTLSCSPISGHRSVSWYQQTPGQGLQFLFEYFSETQRNKGNFPGRFSGRQFSNSRSEMNVSTLELGDSALYLCASSLGPDRDGYTFGSGTRLTVV.

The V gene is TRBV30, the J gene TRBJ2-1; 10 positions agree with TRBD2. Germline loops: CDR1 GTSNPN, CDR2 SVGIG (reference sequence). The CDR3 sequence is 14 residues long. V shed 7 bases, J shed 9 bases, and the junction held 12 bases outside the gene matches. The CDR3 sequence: CASRGLAGASEQFF. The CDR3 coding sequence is TGTGCCTCGAGGGGCCTAGCGGGAGCTAGTGAGCAGTTCTTC.

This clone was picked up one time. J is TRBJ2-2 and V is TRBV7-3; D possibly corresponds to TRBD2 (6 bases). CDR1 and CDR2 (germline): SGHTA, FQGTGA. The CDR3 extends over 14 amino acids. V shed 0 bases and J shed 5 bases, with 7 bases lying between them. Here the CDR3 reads CASSLTGGTGELFF. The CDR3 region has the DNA TGTGCCAGCAGCTTAACCGGGGGTACCGGGGAGCTGTTTTTT.

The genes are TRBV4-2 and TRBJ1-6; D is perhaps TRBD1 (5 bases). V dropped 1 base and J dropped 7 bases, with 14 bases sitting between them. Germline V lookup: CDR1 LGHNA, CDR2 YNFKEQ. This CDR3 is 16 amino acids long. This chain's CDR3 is CASSQVPPRGNSPLHF. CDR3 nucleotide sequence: TGTGCCAGCAGCCAAGTTCCGCCCCGGGGGAATTCACCCCTCCACTTT.

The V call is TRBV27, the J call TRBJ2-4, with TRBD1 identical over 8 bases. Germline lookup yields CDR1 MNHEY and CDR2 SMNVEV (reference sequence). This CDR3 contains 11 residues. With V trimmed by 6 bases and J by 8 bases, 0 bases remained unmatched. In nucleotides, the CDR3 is TGTGCCAGCAGGACAGGGGACATTCAGTACTTC. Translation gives CASRTGDIQYF.

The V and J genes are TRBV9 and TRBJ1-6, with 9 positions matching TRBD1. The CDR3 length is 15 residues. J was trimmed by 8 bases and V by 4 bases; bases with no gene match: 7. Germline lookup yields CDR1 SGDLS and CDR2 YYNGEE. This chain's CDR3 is CASSPDGTGYSPLHF. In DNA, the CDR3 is TGTGCCAGCAGCCCAGACGGGACAGGGTATTCACCCCTCCACTTT.